Sequencing of this TCR beta chain was carried out in a study of memory CD4+ T cells and cytomegalovirus serostatus. The CDR3 runs 15 residues. V was pared by 5 bases and J by 0 bases, with 3 bases of the junction left unmatched. Germline assignment: CDR1 MNHEY and CDR2 SVGAGI. Findings and limits, study-wide: Suggested: most of the CMV-linked TCR signature lies in CD4+ memory cells.

How the authors handled the data: After removing out-of-frame reads, approximately 2 million distinct TCRbeta sequences remained. Produced via immunoSEQ multiplex PCR; TCRdb's table is partial and in-frame only. For V, J and clone size, that table is used; D and trimming come from the DNA. This table holds some 54,000 clones, around 88% found once. Single viable CD3+CD4+CD8-CD45RO+ cells were sorted as the memory CD4+ T cells. A word on this clone: Its antigen is unidentified.

The sample taken for sequencing was memory CD4+ T cells from blood. This receptor was identified in an adult in good health and CMV-seropositive. The rearrangement links TRBV6-5 to TRBJ2-1; 8 bases map to TRBD1. The CDR3 bases are TGTGCCAGCAGTCCTACAGGGGGCTCCTACAATGAGCAGTTCTTC. Its protein product is CASSPTGGSYNEQFF.